The 10 T cell receptor beta chains below were found in one sample sequenced in a study of PD-L1 blockade in urothelial cancer. Assay: immunoSEQ multiplex PCR; the TCRdb copy retains only in-frame clones and omits some. The table shows 70,000 to 90,000 clones, with roughly 80% occurring only once. This specimen was PBMCs, taken around atezolizumab (anti-PD-L1) treatment. Receptors were obtained from a man between 65 and 80 years old with urothelial cancer.

The genes are TRBV27 and TRBJ1-5, with no clear D. V was cut by 3 bases and J by 0 bases, with 9 bases left in between. This CDR3 has 15 amino acids. Germline CDR1 MNHEY, CDR2 SMNVEV (reference sequence). This chain's CDR3 is CASSLEGYSNQPQHF. CDR3 nucleotides: TGTGCCAGCAGTTTGGAGGGATATAGCAATCAGCCCCAGCATTTT.

CDR3 loop: CASSLGSTGYNEKLFF. The CDR3 DNA sequence: TGTGCCAGCAGTTTAGGGTCGACAGGGTATAATGAAAAACTGTTTTTT. This chain connects TRBV27 to TRBJ1-4; TRBD1 aligns across 7 bases. Germline values: CDR1 MNHEY, CDR2 SMNVEV (reference sequence). CDR3 length: 16 amino acids. Trimming removed 2 bases from V and 4 bases from J; junction bases left unmatched: 7.

This chain joins TRBV18 and TRBJ1-1, with 7 bases lining up with TRBD1. Germline V gives CDR1 KGHSH, CDR2 LQKENI. CDR3 length: 17 amino acids. The V gene end was trimmed by 4 bases and the J gene end by 4 bases; junction bases not matched to a gene: 15. The CDR3 DNA reads as TGTGCCAGCTCACTCTTCTCCAGGGGGACCGGCAGCACTGAAGCTTTCTTT. Translating it yields CASSLFSRGTGSTEAFF.

This rearrangement joins TRBV5-5 to TRBJ1-4; 9 bases map to TRBD1. This CDR3 comprises 15 residues. V shed 4 bases, J shed 5 bases, and the junction held 6 bases outside the gene matches. Germline CDR1 SGHKS, CDR2 YYEKEE (reference sequence). The CDR3 region has the DNA TGTGCCAGCAGCCTCCACGGGACAGGGAATGAAAAACTGTTTTTT. This translates into CASSLHGTGNEKLFF.

CDR3 amino acids: CASSASGRGPMNTEAFF. The CDR3 nucleotides are TGTGCCAGCAGCGCCTCAGGGAGGGGACCCATGAACACTGAAGCTTTCTTT. The chain couples TRBV9 to TRBJ1-1, with a possible D match to TRBD1 (5 bases). The germline gives CDR1 SGDLS, CDR2 YYNGEE. This CDR3 region has 17 residues. Trimming stripped 3 bases from V and 0 bases from J, with 18 bases between.

The J gene is TRBJ2-1, the V gene TRBV19; D is unclear. The CDR3 covers 14 residues. CDR1 LNHDA and CDR2 SQIVND come from the germline V gene (reference sequence). Deletions cut 4 bases from V and 4 bases from J, with 11 bases between. The CDR3 sequence: CASSNPSGYNEQFF. Written as DNA, the CDR3 is TGTGCCAGTAGTAACCCCTCAGGTTACAATGAGCAGTTCTTC.

The V and J genes are TRBV21-1 and TRBJ1-5; no DNA check was done on the table's D call, TRBD1. TRBV21-1 is given as a pseudogene. This CDR3 contains 18 residues. This CDR3 reads CASSETQPGTGVYQPQHF. DNA of the CDR3: TGTGCCAGCAGCGAAACCCAACCCGGGACAGGGGTTTATCAGCCCCAGCATTTT.

This chain links TRBV11-2 with TRBJ2-5; TRBD2 aligns across 8 bases. V trimming: 2 bases; J trimming: 0 bases; junction bases outside the gene matches: 2. The CDR3 is 15 amino acids. Germline-derived CDR1 and CDR2 are SGHAT and FQNNGV. Written as DNA, the CDR3 is TGTGCCAGCAGCTTATCCGGGGGGGACCAAGAGACCCAGTACTTC. It specifies CASSLSGGDQETQYF.

The chain has TRBV7-6 and TRBJ2-3, with a tentative D call TRBD1 (5 bases). Germline lookup yields CDR1 SGHVS and CDR2 FNYEAQ. Trimming shortened V by 5 bases and J by 3 bases, and 18 bases separated the two germline ends. This CDR3 is 16 amino acids long. The CDR3 nucleotides are TGTGCCAGCAGCCCCCTACCAGGGCGAAAAACAGATACGCAGTATTTT. This encodes CASSPLPGRKTDTQYF.

This sequence joins TRBV9 and TRBJ2-1; 9 nucleotides match TRBD2. Per the germline V gene, CDR1 is SGDLS and CDR2 is YYNGEE. The V segment lost 4 bases and the J segment 7 bases; nucleotides outside the gene matches: 18. The length of the CDR3 is 18 residues. The CDR3 region is CASSPSVGLERGVNEQFF. The CDR3 DNA is TGTGCCAGCAGCCCCAGTGTGGGGTTAGAGCGGGGGGTAAATGAGCAGTTCTTC.